This TCR beta chain stems from a study of cytomegalovirus exposure and HLA in healthy donors. On this clone: Its target is not known.

Germline V gene lookup returns CDR1 PRHDT and CDR2 FYEKMQ (reference sequence). The CDR3 extends over 20 amino acids. V gave up 2 bases and J gave up 8 bases; unmatched junction bases: 21. 60 Vbeta and 13 Jbeta primers were used in PCR. Clones were sequenced by immunoSEQ multiplex PCR, and TCRdb holds only the in-frame ones, with some missing. The repertoire has 140,000 to 150,000 clones, less than 90% of them found once; the top ten carry over 2%. General study findings and limits: Rarity marked most TCR sequences, yet some public TCRs occurred in many donors. Presence/absence analyses assumed roughly uniform sequencing depth across donors, which may not hold.

The sequence derives from a boy younger than 10 in good health and CMV-seronegative. Sequenced input: PBMCs. The rearrangement joins TRBV13 to TRBJ2-1; 10 positions agree with TRBD1. This CDR3 is CASSLKGTGEPITLKDEQFF. Here the CDR3 DNA reads TGTGCCAGCAGCTTAAAAGGGACAGGGGAACCTATTACCCTAAAGGATGAGCAGTTCTTC.